This is a list of T cell receptor beta chains from one sample in a study of cytomegalovirus exposure and HLA in healthy donors. Sequenced by immunoSEQ multiplex PCR; TCRdb stores in-frame clones only, minus some. The data hold about 120,000 clones, with over 80% observed a single time. The sample taken for sequencing was PBMCs. The source is a man between 25 and 39 years old in good health and CMV-seronegative. Each CDR3 is given with its conserved first and last residue. The D gene is left open where the match is weak. Clone size, where shown, is once, few, many, or a class for clones that have expanded.

.	TRBJ2-7	.	TRBV7-2	TGTGCCAGCAGCTCCTCGGGTCACGAGCAGTACTTC	CASSSSGHEQYF
.	TRBJ1-4	.	TRBV6-5	TGTGCCAGCAGCCTGACTGTTGTACGGGAAAAACTGTTTTTT	CASSLTVVREKLFF
TRBD1	TRBJ1-2	.	TRBV27	TGTGCCAGCAGCTTGGGACAGGGGGCACACTATGGCTACACCTTC	CASSLGQGAHYGYTF
TRBD2	TRBJ2-4	few	TRBV7-8	TGTGCCAGCAGCTTAGCAAGGACTAGCGGGGGGGGTCTAGCCAAAAACATTCAGTACTTC	CASSLARTSGGGLAKNIQYF
.	TRBJ2-7	.	TRBV11-2	TGTGCCAGCAGCACCCTAAGGGATAGCCTCGGGGGCTCCTACGAGCAGTACTTC	CASSTLRDSLGGSYEQYF
TRBD1	TRBJ2-7	.	TRBV6-5	TGTGCCAGCAGCCCCGACAGGGTTGAGCAGTACTTC	CASSPDRVEQYF
TRBD2	TRBJ2-7	.	TRBV6-1	TGTGCCAGCAGGGGACTATACAGCTCCTACGAGCAGTACTTC	CASRGLYSSYEQYF
.	TRBJ1-1	.	TRBV6-5	TGTGCCAGCATCGCGGCAGCTCACACTGAAGCTTTCTTT	CASIAAAHTEAFF
.	TRBJ1-2	few	TRBV4-3	TGCGCCAGCAGTCGAGAATCGGGGTCGGGCTATGGCTACACCTTC	CASSRESGSGYGYTF
TRBD1	TRBJ2-7	.	TRBV6-5	TGTGCCAGCAGTCGGGACAGTTACGAGCAGTACTTC	CASSRDSYEQYF
.	TRBJ2-2	.	TRBV10-1	TGCGCCAGCAGTGAGGGGCCCGGGGAGCTGTTTTTT	CASSEGPGELFF
.	TRBJ1-5	.	TRBV6-6	TGTGCCAGCAGGGGACTAGACAGAACGAATCAGCCCCAGCATTTT	CASRGLDRTNQPQHF
TRBD1	TRBJ1-2	.	TRBV11-2	TGTGCCAGCAGCTTAGATGGGGGGACAGGGATCTATGGCTACACCTTC	CASSLDGGTGIYGYTF
.	TRBJ1-5	.	TRBV25-1	TGTGCCAGCAGTGAATCGGGGAGCAATCAGCCCCAGCATTTT	CASSESGSNQPQHF
.	TRBJ1-1	.	TRBV5-4	TGTGCCAGCAGCTTGGGGACAGTGAACACTGAAGCTTTCTTT	CASSLGTVNTEAFF
.	TRBJ1-5	.	TRBV7-2	TGTGCCAGCAGGAAAGAGATTAGCAATCAGCCCCAGCATTTT	CASRKEISNQPQHF
TRBD2	TRBJ2-3	.	TRBV30	TGTGCCTGGACCGGGACTAGCGGAACAGATACGCAGTATTTT	CAWTGTSGTDTQYF
TRBD1	TRBJ2-7	few	TRBV5-1	TGCGCCAGCAGCTTGCAAGGGACAGGGCGATCTTACCTCTCCTACGAGCAGTACTTC	CASSLQGTGRSYLSYEQYF
.	TRBJ2-7	.	TRBV28	TGTGCCAGCAGCGCAGGACAGCTGACTATCTCCTACGAGCAGTACTTC	CASSAGQLTISYEQYF
.	TRBJ1-5	once	TRBV15	TGTGCCACCAGCAGAGAAAGGCAGGGAAATCAGCCCCAGCATTTT	CATSRERQGNQPQHF
.	TRBJ2-7	.	TRBV11-2	TGTGCCAGCAGCTTATCAACAAAAACCTACGAGCAGTACTTC	CASSLSTKTYEQYF
.	TRBJ2-7	.	TRBV7-9	TGTGCCAGCAGCTTAGGCGGGCCCTACGAGCAGTACTTC	CASSLGGPYEQYF
.	TRBJ2-1	.	TRBV5-1	TGCGCCAGCAGCCCTGAGCCCGACAATGAGCAGTTCTTC	CASSPEPDNEQFF
.	TRBJ2-3	few	TRBV2	TGTGCCAGCAGGGACTACGCTGGCCCAGATACGCAGTATTTT	CASRDYAGPDTQYF
TRBD1	TRBJ2-6	.	TRBV19	TGTGCCAGTCGGGACAGGCTACACTCTGGGGCCAACGTCCTGACTTTC	CASRDRLHSGANVLTF
TRBD2	TRBJ2-1	.	TRBV7-2	TGTGCCAGCAGCTTGGGACTAGAGGGTGAGCAGTTCTTC	CASSLGLEGEQFF
.	TRBJ1-1	.	TRBV20-1	TGCAGTGCTGCCAGGCTGACTGAAGCTTTCTTT	CSAARLTEAFF
TRBD1	TRBJ2-5	once	TRBV9	TGTGCCAGCAGCGTAGGGGGACAGGGGGGACGTCAAGAGACCCAGTACTTC	CASSVGGQGGRQETQYF
TRBD2	TRBJ2-1	few	TRBV5-1	TGCGCCAGCAGCTCCGGACTAGCGGGGGGCCCCAATGAGCAGTTCTTC	CASSSGLAGGPNEQFF
.	TRBJ2-3	.	TRBV4-1	TGCGCCACTTCAGGCGGCACAGATACGCAGTATTTT	CATSGGTDTQYF
TRBD2	TRBJ2-1	.	TRBV2	TGTGCCAGCGATGGGGCTAGCGGGGGGAGAGATTACAATGAGCAGTTCTTC	CASDGASGGRDYNEQFF
.	TRBJ2-1	.	TRBV7-6	TGTGCCAGCAGCGTGCTACTAGCAGGCACCCCCAATGAGCAGTTCTTC	CASSVLLAGTPNEQFF
.	TRBJ1-4	few	TRBV11-2	TGTGCCAGCAGCTTAGGCGGGTCGGAAAAACTGTTTTTT	CASSLGGSEKLFF
.	TRBJ2-7	.	TRBV27	TGTGCCAGCAGTCTCCAGACAGGTTCCTACGAGCAGTACTTC	CASSLQTGSYEQYF
TRBD2	TRBJ2-1	.	TRBV6-1	TGTGCCAGCAGTGAAACTAGCGGGGGGGCCTACAATGAGCAGTTCTTC	CASSETSGGAYNEQFF
TRBD1	TRBJ1-5	.	TRBV28	TGTGCCAGCAGTTTACAACCAACGGACAGGGGGCTGACCCAGCATTTT	CASSLQPTDRGLTQHF
.	TRBJ1-4	few	TRBV29-1	TGCAGCGTTCGTCGCCGGGACAAACCTAATGAAAAACTGTTTTTT	CSVRRRDKPNEKLFF
TRBD2	TRBJ2-1	.	TRBV10-3	TGTGCCATCAGCCTACTAGCGGGGGGTGACAATGAGCAGTTCTTC	CAISLLAGGDNEQFF
.	TRBJ2-3	.	TRBV6-6	TGTGCCAGCAGTGACATTGGAACAGATACGCAGTATTTT	CASSDIGTDTQYF
.	TRBJ2-7	few	TRBV20-1	TGCAGTGCTGGTACAGGGAGCGAGCAGTACTTC	CSAGTGSEQYF
TRBD1	TRBJ1-5	.	TRBV4-1	TGCGCCAGCAGCGACCCGGGACAGGGCATTTCTAATCAGCCCCAGCATTTT	CASSDPGQGISNQPQHF
.	TRBJ1-2	few	TRBV4-1	TGCGCCAGCAGCCAAGATATTTCCCCCAAGCCCTTCTATGGCTACACCTTC	CASSQDISPKPFYGYTF
.	TRBJ2-1	.	TRBV7-2	TGTGCCAGCAGCTCCGGGGGCTACAATGAGCAGTTCTTC	CASSSGGYNEQFF
TRBD2	TRBJ2-3	.	TRBV5-4	TGTGCCAGCAGCTCGGCGGGACTAGCGGCGCTCAGCACAGATACGCAGTATTTT	CASSSAGLAALSTDTQYF
TRBD1	TRBJ1-4	.	TRBV4-3	TGCGCCAGCAGCGTTCGACAGGGGGGGAGTGAAAAACTGTTTTTT	CASSVRQGGSEKLFF